This TCR beta chain was captured by sequencing in a study of T cells in Graves' hyperthyroidism and ophthalmopathy. Findings of the study overall: A model using 13 V-J features told ophthalmopathy apart from stable hyperthyroidism. Blood held most thyroid clonotypes expanded above 0.001 frequency.

CDR3 length: 14 residues. The germline CDR1 and CDR2 sequences are SGHRS and YFSETQ. Trimming took 2 bases from V and 4 from J, leaving 12 bases between them. In this sample, this clonotype turned up many times. Its antigen is as yet unknown. With a duration under 2 months, the hyperthyroidism was newly diagnosed in patients aged 18 to 65. The investigators amplified TCR beta CDR3 regions from RNA transcripts. The HTBI primer set was used in a first-round RT-PCR of the TCR CDR3. TCRdb ran MiXCR on the multiplex PCR reads and lists one entry per CDR3 protein. The data contain approximately 98,000 distinct CDR3 sequences, around 37% of them seen just once; the ten biggest clones take up roughly 10%.

V is TRBV5-1 and J is TRBJ1-2; D unclear. The receptor was isolated from a woman aged 25-40 years with Graves' hyperthyroidism. Material for sequencing was peripheral blood or thyroid tissue (not recorded which). CDR3 bases: TGCGCCAGCAGCTTAGACTCACGAGGCTATGGCTACACCTTC. Residues: CASSLDSRGYGYTF.